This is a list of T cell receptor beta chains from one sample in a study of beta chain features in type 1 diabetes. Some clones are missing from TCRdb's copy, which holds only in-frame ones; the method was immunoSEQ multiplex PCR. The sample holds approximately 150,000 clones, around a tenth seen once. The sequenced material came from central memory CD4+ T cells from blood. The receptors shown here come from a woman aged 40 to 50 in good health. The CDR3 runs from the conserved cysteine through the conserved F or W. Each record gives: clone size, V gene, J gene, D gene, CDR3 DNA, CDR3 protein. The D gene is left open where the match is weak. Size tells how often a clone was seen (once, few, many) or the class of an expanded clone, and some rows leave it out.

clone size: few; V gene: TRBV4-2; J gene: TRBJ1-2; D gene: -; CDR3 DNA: TGTGCCAGCAGCCAAGATGGAGCAGGGCTTGACTATGGCTACACCTTC; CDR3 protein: CASSQDGAGLDYGYTF
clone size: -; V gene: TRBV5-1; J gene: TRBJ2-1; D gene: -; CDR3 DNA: TGCGCCAGCAGCACCGCGGGGTTAGCCTACAATGAGCAGTTCTTC; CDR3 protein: CASSTAGLAYNEQFF
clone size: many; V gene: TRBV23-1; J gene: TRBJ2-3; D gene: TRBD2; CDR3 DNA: TGCGCCAGCAGTCAGCCTAGCGGGGGCACAGATACGCAGTATTTT; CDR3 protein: CASSQPSGGTDTQYF
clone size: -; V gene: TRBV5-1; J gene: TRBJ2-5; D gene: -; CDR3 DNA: TGCGCCAGCAGCTTGGGGGGCAGGGAGACCCAGTACTTC; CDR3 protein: CASSLGGRETQYF
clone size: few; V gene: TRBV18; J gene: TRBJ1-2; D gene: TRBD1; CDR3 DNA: TGTGCCAGCTCACCTCAACCCTTAACAGGGGCAGCTAACTATGGCTACACCTTC; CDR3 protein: CASSPQPLTGAANYGYTF
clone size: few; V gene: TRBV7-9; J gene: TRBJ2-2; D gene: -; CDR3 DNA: TGTGCCAGCAGCGAATTTGTTTGGACAGACCTTGGGACCGGGGAGCTGTTTTTT; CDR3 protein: CASSEFVWTDLGTGELFF
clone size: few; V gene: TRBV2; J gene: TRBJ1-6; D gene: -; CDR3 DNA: TGTGCCAGCTCGGCGTGGCAGGGTCATTCACCCCTCCACTTT; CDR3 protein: CASSAWQGHSPLHF
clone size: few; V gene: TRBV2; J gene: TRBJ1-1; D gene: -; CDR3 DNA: TGTGCCAGCAGCTACTCCCCGAACACTGAAGCTTTCTTT; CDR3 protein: CASSYSPNTEAFF
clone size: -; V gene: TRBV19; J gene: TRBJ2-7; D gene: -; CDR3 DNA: TGCGCCAGTAGTGCGATACGGGGCTACGAGCAGTACTTC; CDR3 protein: CASSAIRGYEQYF
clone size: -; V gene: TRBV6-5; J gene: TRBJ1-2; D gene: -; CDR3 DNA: TGTGCCAGCAGAGCGTTGGTTGGCTACACCTTC; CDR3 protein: CASRALVGYTF
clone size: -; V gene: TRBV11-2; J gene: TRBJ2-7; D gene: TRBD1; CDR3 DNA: TGTGCCAGCAGCCCCCTTATCGACAGGGTGAATCCCTACGAGCAGTACTTC; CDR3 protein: CASSPLIDRVNPYEQYF
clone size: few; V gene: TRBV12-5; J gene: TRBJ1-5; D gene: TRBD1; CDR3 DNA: TGTGCTAGTGGTGTCGCCTGGGACAGACTGGAGTCGGGCAATCAGCCCCAGCATTTT; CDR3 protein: CASGVAWDRLESGNQPQHF
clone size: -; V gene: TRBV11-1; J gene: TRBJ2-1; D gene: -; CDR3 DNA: TGTGCCAGCAGCTTCCGGGACTCCTACAATGAGCAGTTCTTC; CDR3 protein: CASSFRDSYNEQFF
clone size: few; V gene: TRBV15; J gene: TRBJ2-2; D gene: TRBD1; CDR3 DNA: TGTGCCACCAGCCCCCGACAGGGACCGGCCGGGGAGCTGTTTTTT; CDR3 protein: CATSPRQGPAGELFF
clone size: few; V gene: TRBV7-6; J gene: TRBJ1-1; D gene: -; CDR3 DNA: TGTGCCAGCAGCTTAGACGGTGGCACTGAAGCTTTCTTT; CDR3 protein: CASSLDGGTEAFF
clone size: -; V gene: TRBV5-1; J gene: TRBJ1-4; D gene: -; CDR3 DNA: TGCGCCAGCTCTGTCGACTCAACTAATGAAAAACTGTTTTTT; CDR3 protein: CASSVDSTNEKLFF
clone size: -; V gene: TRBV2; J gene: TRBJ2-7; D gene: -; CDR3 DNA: TGTGCCAGCACCGGGGTTGCCTACGAGCAGTACTTC; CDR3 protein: CASTGVAYEQYF
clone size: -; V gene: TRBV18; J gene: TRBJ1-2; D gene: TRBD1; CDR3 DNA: TGTGCCAGCTCAAGACAGGGTATCGGCTTAGCTAACTATGGCTACACCTTC; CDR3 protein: CASSRQGIGLANYGYTF
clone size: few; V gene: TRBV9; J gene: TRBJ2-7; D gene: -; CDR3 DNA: TGTGCCAGCAGCCCAAGAGCGGGCGGAGCCTACGAGCAGTACTTC; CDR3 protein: CASSPRAGGAYEQYF
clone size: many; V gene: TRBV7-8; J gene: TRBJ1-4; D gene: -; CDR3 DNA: TGTGCCAGCAGCTTAGCGCAGGGTAGAGAAAAACTGTTTTTT; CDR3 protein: CASSLAQGREKLFF
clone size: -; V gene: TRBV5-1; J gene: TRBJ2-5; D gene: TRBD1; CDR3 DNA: TGCGCCAGCAGCCAGGGACAGGGTGTGGAGACCCAGTACTTC; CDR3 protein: CASSQGQGVETQYF
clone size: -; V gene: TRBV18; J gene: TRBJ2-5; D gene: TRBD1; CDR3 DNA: TGTGCCAGCTCACCTCCCGGACAGGGGTACCAAGAGACCCAGTACTTC; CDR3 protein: CASSPPGQGYQETQYF
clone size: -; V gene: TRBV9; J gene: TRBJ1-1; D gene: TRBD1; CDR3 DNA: TGTGCCAGCAGTGCGGGACAGGCAACCCTTGAAGCTTTCTTT; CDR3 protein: CASSAGQATLEAFF
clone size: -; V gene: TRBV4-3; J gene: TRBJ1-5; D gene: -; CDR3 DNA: TGCGCCAGCAGCCAAGATCAGTTGGGCCATCAGCCCCAGCATTTT; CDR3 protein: CASSQDQLGHQPQHF
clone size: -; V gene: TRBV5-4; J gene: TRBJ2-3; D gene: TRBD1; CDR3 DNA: TGTGCCAGCAGCCTGCGGACAGGGGAAGATACGCAGTATTTT; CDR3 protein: CASSLRTGEDTQYF
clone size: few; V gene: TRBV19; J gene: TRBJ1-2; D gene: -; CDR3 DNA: TGTGCCAGTAGTATCGACAGACATTATGGCTACACCTTC; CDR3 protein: CASSIDRHYGYTF
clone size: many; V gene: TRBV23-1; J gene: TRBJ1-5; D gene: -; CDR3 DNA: TGCGCCGGGGAGGGAAATGGCAATCAGCCCCAGCATTTT; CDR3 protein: CAGEGNGNQPQHF
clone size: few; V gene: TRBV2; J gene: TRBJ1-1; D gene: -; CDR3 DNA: TGTGCCAGCAGTGGTGGTCCGTTCCCCCGGGTCTTT; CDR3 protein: CASSGGPFPRVF
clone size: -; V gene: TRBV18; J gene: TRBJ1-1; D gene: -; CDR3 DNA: TGTGCCAGCTCACCACGGGGGCGAAACACTGAAGCTTTCTTT; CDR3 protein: CASSPRGRNTEAFF
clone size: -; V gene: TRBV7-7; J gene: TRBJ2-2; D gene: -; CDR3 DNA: TGTGCCAGCAGCTTACTGGCTTCCGGGGAGCTGTTTTTT; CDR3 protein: CASSLLASGELFF